This T cell receptor beta chain is from a study of cytomegalovirus exposure and HLA in healthy donors (dated by TCRdb to 2017 to 2019). Looking at the study overall: According to a later analysis, one platform produced both the 110 or so validation repertoires and the 666 repertoires of the first cohort. The study was designed to test whether signatures of past pathogen exposure could be identified by cataloging public T cell receptors. In addition to the first cohort of 500 to 850 subjects, a separate validation cohort of some 120 different subjects was used. To predict cytomegalovirus infection status, the study combined high-throughput TCR immunosequencing, statistical association of individual TCRs with disease status, and machine learning.

The receptor library was made with the immunoSEQ multiplex PCR assay. The authors' pipeline ran thus. A statistical classification framework was built to diagnose cytomegalovirus status from the catalog of TCR beta chain sequences. TCRdb retrieved this table from immuneACCESS and kept in-frame rearrangements only. Not all clones are present; in checked studies, unresolved V genes account for under half, and no reason is known for the remainder. From that table come the V and J calls and clone size; the DNA was used to work out D and trimming. This sample is represented by approximately 150,000 clones; roughly nine tenths of them were singletons. The top ten clones comprise 0.6% to 0.8% of the sample. The full study reports these points: In both the original and validation cohorts, the classifier was reported to diagnose cytomegalovirus status with high specificity and sensitivity. The validation cohort had no HLA typing available for a later analysis, so co-occurrence within that cohort was assessed over all 120 repertoires. The study gave a list of over 150 TCR beta chains associated with cytomegalovirus. Of the cluster scores, approximately 95% were above 0 in a later analysis, which found that TCRs clustered in the first cohort also tended to co-occur in the 130 or so validation repertoires. The authors suggested that the approach could potentially be generalized to other disease states and immunological phenotypes. Most TCR sequences were observed very rarely across donors, whereas some public TCRs were present in many individuals. In vitro tests confirmed that a few of the cytomegalovirus-associated TCR beta chains recognize cytomegalovirus antigens.

In regard to this clone: This clone's antigen is unknown. The input lacks base qualities; no much larger clone sits a single base away.

Separate from the approximately 670-subject first cohort, the validation cohort of 95 to 150 subjects was the group to which the donors belonged. Compared with germline, V lacks 5 bases and J lacks 2 bases; bases without a gene match: 2. The CDR3 runs 12 amino acids, cysteine and phenylalanine included. The sequence is cut down to CDR3 DNA, 36 bases in frame from base 1. CDR1 and CDR2 are drawn from the germline V gene (reference sequence): GTSNPN, SVGIG. The chain employs TRBV30 and TRBJ2-7; 8 bases in the junction line up with TRBD1. Sequenced: PBMCs. The source is a man between 18 and 29 years old in good health and CMV-seronegative. The CDR3 sequence is CAWGQGTYEQYF. The DNA sequence is TGTGCCTGGGGACAGGGTACCTACGAGCAGTACTTC.